Following are 21 T cell receptor beta chains from one sample sequenced in a study of CD8 T cells in ankylosing spondylitis. TCRdb reprocessed the 5' RACE reads via MiXCR and lists one record per CDR3 protein. This sample has approximately 39,000 distinct CDR3 sequences, with approximately 9.9% found just once. The sequenced sample consisted of synovial fluid, either unsorted or a sorted T cell fraction (not recorded which). The receptor source for this set is a male donor with ankylosing spondylitis.

This clonotype was picked up many times. The V call is TRBV7-8, the J call TRBJ2-3, with unresolved D. Germline V gives CDR1 SGHVS, CDR2 FQNEAQ. V dropped 2 bases and J dropped 5 bases, with 8 bases sitting between them. The CDR3 length is 13 residues. CDR3 DNA: TGTGCCAGCAGCTTACCGACTGAAGATACGCAGTATTTT. It is translated as CASSLPTEDTQYF.

This clonotype has at least ten counts. The J gene is TRBJ1-1, the V gene TRBV18; the D gene is possibly TRBD1 (6 bases). Trimming stripped 5 bases from V and 3 bases from J, with 10 bases between. The length of the CDR3 is 13 residues. Per germline, CDR1 KGHSH and CDR2 LQKENI. The CDR3 DNA is TGTGCCAGCTCATCTACAGGGTACACTGAAGCTTTCTTT. It codes for CASSSTGYTEAFF.

The V and J genes are TRBV5-1 and TRBJ1-2; D unresolved. Trimming pared 1 base from V and 6 bases from J, leaving 19 bases between. Per the germline V gene, CDR1 is SGHRS and CDR2 is YFSETQ. The CDR3 is 16 residues long. CDR3 protein: CASSLRPLGLPHGYTF. The CDR3 nucleotides are TGCGCCAGCAGCTTGCGGCCGCTAGGACTTCCACATGGCTACACCTTC. The variable domain in full, completed from reference TRBV5-1 and TRBJ1-2, reads KAGVTQTPRYLIKTRGQQVTLSCSPISGHRSVSWYQQTPGQGLQFLFEYFSETQRNKGNFPGRFSGRQFSNSRSEMNVSTLELGDSALYLCASSLRPLGLPHGYTFGSGTRLTVV.

The chain is built from TRBV13 and TRBJ2-6, with D uncertain. Trimming pared 4 bases from V and 0 bases from J, leaving 13 bases between. Germline V gene data show CDR1 as PRHDT and CDR2 as FYEKMQ (reference sequence). The CDR3 loop spans 17 amino acids. CDR3 amino acids: CASSSAVSGSGANVLTF. The DNA of the CDR3 is TGTGCCAGCAGCTCGGCCGTCTCCGGCTCTGGGGCCAACGTCCTGACTTTC.

This clonotype came up many times. This chain connects TRBV4-1 to TRBJ2-3, with TRBD2 identical over 10 bases. This CDR3 is 16 amino acids long. The germline CDR1 and CDR2 sequences are MGHRA and YSYEKL. Trimming at V came to 1 base and at J to 7 bases, leaving 8 bases not matched to a gene. CDR3 bases: TGCGCCAGCAGCCAAGGAATTAGCGGGAGGTGGAATACGCAGTATTTT. Residues: CASSQGISGRWNTQYF.

CDR3 sequence reads: CASSEQGGIQYF. Here the CDR3 DNA reads TGTGCCAGCAGTGAACAGGGAGGCATTCAGTACTTC. The J gene is TRBJ2-4, the V gene TRBV28; D might be TRBD1 or TRBD2, each matching 6 bases. Deletions cut 5 bases from V and 9 bases from J, with 11 bases between. The CDR3 has 12 residues. Germline V gene lookup returns CDR1 MDHEN and CDR2 SYDVKM. The variable domain in full, with the rest retrieved from reference TRBV28 and TRBJ2-4, is DVKVTQSSRYLVKRTGEKVFLECVQDMDHENMFWYRQDPGLGLRLIYFSYDVKMKEKGDIPEGYSVSREKKERFSLILESASTNQTSMYLCASSEQGGIQYFGAGTRLSVL.

Many counts were recorded for this clonotype. The chain employs TRBV14 and TRBJ1-1, with D unresolved. The CDR3 consists of 13 residues. Trimming removed 4 bases at V and 0 bases at J, with 6 bases between. The germline CDR1 and CDR2 sequences are SGHDN and FVKESK. The CDR3 DNA is TGTGCCAGCAGCCGAGAATTGAACACTGAAGCTTTCTTT. This encodes CASSRELNTEAFF.

This clonotype was seen more than once but under ten times. The chain joins TRBV28 to TRBJ2-2; D perhaps matches TRBD2 (5 bases). From germline, CDR1 is MDHEN and CDR2 SYDVKM. V gave up 6 bases and J gave up 2 bases, with 10 bases separating them. This CDR3 region has 14 residues. The CDR3 nucleotides are TGTGCCAGCAGCCAAAGCGGAAACACCGGGGAGCTGTTTTTT. As protein: CASSQSGNTGELFF.

This clonotype has a count of ten or more. The chain employs TRBV2 and TRBJ2-1, with 7 bases matching TRBD2. The V gene end was trimmed by 7 bases and the J gene end by 3 bases; junction bases not matched to a gene: 6. The germline V gene has CDR1 SNHLY and CDR2 FYNNEI. This CDR3 contains 14 residues. CDR3 sequence: CASTGLGVYNEQFF. The CDR3 coding sequence is TGTGCCAGCACAGGACTAGGGGTCTACAATGAGCAGTTCTTC.

This clonotype occurred a few times. A read error may produce the germline difference seen at one junction end. The J gene is TRBJ2-1, the V gene TRBV15, with 10 bases matching TRBD2. The CDR3 loop spans 16 amino acids. Per germline, CDR1 LNHNV and CDR2 YYDKDF (reference sequence). The CDR3 reads CATSRGTSGTRNEQFF. In nucleotides, the CDR3 is TGTGCCACCAGTAGAGGTACTAGCGGGACTCGTAATGAGCAGTTCTTC.

In its sample, this clonotype was seen a few times. The rearrangement uses TRBV6-1 and TRBJ1-5; 7 nucleotides match TRBD1. The length of the CDR3 is 18 residues. Looked up from germline, CDR1 is MNHNS and CDR2 is SASEGT. Germline trimming cut 9 bases from V and 1 base from J; bases unmatched to any gene: 18. DNA for the CDR3: TGTGCCAGAGCCGGGACAGCCAAGAATCAGAGGAGCAATCAGCCCCAGCATTTT. It specifies CARAGTAKNQRSNQPQHF.

The chain has TRBV28 and TRBJ1-2; D may be TRBD1 (5 bases). CDR3 length: 12 residues. In germline, CDR1 is MDHEN, CDR2 SYDVKM. V was pared by 6 bases and J by 4 bases, with 9 bases between. DNA for the CDR3: TGTGCCAGCAGGTCTGGGGGCTATGGCTACACCTTC. This encodes CASRSGGYGYTF.

J is TRBJ2-7 and V is TRBV5-4; TRBD2 might be the D (7 bases). The CDR3 spans 14 residues. V was cut by 4 bases and J by 1 base, with 12 bases left in between. In germline, CDR1 is SGHNT, CDR2 YYREEE (reference sequence). In DNA form, the CDR3 reads TGTGCCAGCAGCGAACGGGGGGCATCCTACGAGCAGTACTTC. Translation gives CASSERGASYEQYF.

V usage is TRBV28 and J usage is TRBJ2-5; D remains unclear. Germline loops: CDR1 MDHEN, CDR2 SYDVKM. The V end lost 3 bases, the J end lost 1 base, and 12 bases lay between the germline ends. There are 15 residues in the CDR3. The CDR3 DNA reads TGTGCCAGCAGTTTCCGGCTGGCCTTCCAAGAGACCCAGTACTTC. The encoded protein is CASSFRLAFQETQYF. The full variable domain, rest sourced from reference TRBV28 and TRBJ2-5, is DVKVTQSSRYLVKRTGEKVFLECVQDMDHENMFWYRQDPGLGLRLIYFSYDVKMKEKGDIPEGYSVSREKKERFSLILESASTNQTSMYLCASSFRLAFQETQYFGPGTRLLVL.

In this sample, this clonotype turned up many times. This rearrangement joins TRBV12-5 to TRBJ2-1, with 11 positions matching TRBD2. CDR1 and CDR2 from the germline V gene are LGHNT and FRNRAP. V shed 6 bases, J shed 4 bases, and the junction held 5 bases outside the gene matches. This CDR3 is built from 15 residues. The CDR3 is CASGYGTSGYNEQFF. CDR3 sequence (DNA): TGTGCTAGTGGCTACGGGACTAGCGGATACAATGAGCAGTTCTTC.

V usage is TRBV18 and J usage is TRBJ2-2; TRBD2 might be the D (5 bases). Per the germline V gene, CDR1 is KGHSH and CDR2 is LQKENI. V lost 2 bases to trimming and J lost 5 bases, with 15 bases between them. The CDR3 length is 16 residues. This chain's CDR3 is CASSPAEAAGTGELFF. CDR3 in DNA: TGTGCCAGCTCACCAGCCGAAGCGGCGGGTACCGGGGAGCTGTTTTTT.

This clonotype was seen ten or more times. V is TRBV29-1 and J is TRBJ2-7; TRBD1 aligns across 9 bases. The CDR3 has 14 residues. Germline CDR1 and CDR2: SQVTM and ANQGSEA. The junction had 8 bases not matched to a gene; V was cut back by 6 bases and J by 2 bases. The CDR3 loop reads CSVDAGTGTYEQYF. The CDR3 DNA reads as TGCAGCGTCGATGCCGGGACAGGGACCTACGAGCAGTACTTC.

This clonotype has a handful of counts. The chain combines TRBV19 with TRBJ2-1; D remains ambiguous. Germline CDR1 and CDR2: LNHDA and SQIVND (reference sequence). V was trimmed by 3 bases and J by 4 bases, leaving 7 bases between them. The CDR3 is 13 residues long. As DNA, the CDR3 is TGTGCCAGTAGTATTTCGGAATACAATGAGCAGTTCTTC. It specifies CASSISEYNEQFF.

This clonotype is large by share. J is TRBJ2-1 and V is TRBV7-8; the D call may be TRBD1 or TRBD2 (5 bases each). Between the trimmed V and J ends, which lost 5 bases and 6 bases, there was a span of 14 bases. Germline values: CDR1 SGHVS, CDR2 FQNEAQ. CDR3 length equals 14 residues. CDR3 region: CASSQGRGTNEQFF. The CDR3 nucleotides read TGTGCCAGCAGCCAGGGTCGGGGTACCAATGAGCAGTTCTTC.

This clonotype rates as large (0.1 to 1%). The rearrangement joins TRBV7-9 to TRBJ1-6; D may be TRBD1 (6 bases). The CDR3 is 12 residues long. Germline V gene sequence: CDR1 SEHNR, CDR2 FQNEAQ (reference sequence). Trimming removed 8 bases at V and 7 bases at J, with 9 bases between. The CDR3 spells CASSTGNSPLHF. As DNA, the CDR3 is TGTGCCAGCTCAACAGGGAATTCACCCCTCCACTTT.

V and J are TRBV2 and TRBJ1-6; tentative D call: TRBD1 (5 bases). V lost 1 base, J lost 12 bases, and 16 bases lay in between. Germline loops: CDR1 SNHLY, CDR2 FYNNEI. The CDR3 is made up of 15 amino acids. In nucleotides, the CDR3 is TGTGCCAGCAGTGAAGGGGAATCAGGGTTTCTACCCCTCCACTTT. It translates to CASSEGESGFLPLHF.